Following are 17 T cell receptor beta chains from one sample sequenced in a study of T cell changes during pregnancy in multiple sclerosis. The method was immunoSEQ multiplex PCR; TCRdb's version includes in-frame clones alone and lacks a portion of them. The repertoire holds around 50,000 clones, with approximately 90% as singletons. Sequences were derived from CD8+ T cells from peripheral blood mononuclear cells, sampled in the second trimester of pregnancy. These receptors came from a female donor with multiple sclerosis, enrolled in a pregnancy study.

Note on this clone: The sample holds other DNA sequences that translate to the same CDR3. V gene TRBV5-6 combines with J gene TRBJ1-5; the D is unclear. The CDR3 contains 14 residues. V was shortened by 2 bases and J by 1 base, with 7 bases between the two germline ends. The germline gives CDR1 SGHDT, CDR2 YYEEEE. The CDR3 nucleotides read TGTGCCAGCAGCTTCGGAGGGAGCAATCAGCCCCAGCATTTT. This translates into CASSFGGSNQPQHF.

The chain carries TRBV5-8 and TRBJ2-3; the D gene is possibly TRBD2 (7 bases). This CDR3 region has 15 residues. V gave up 5 bases and J gave up 1 base, with 14 bases separating them. Germline lookup yields CDR1 SGHTS and CDR2 YDEGEE. Written as DNA, the CDR3 is TGTGCCAGCAGTTTTAGAGGGGGGGGCACAGATACGCAGTATTTT. Protein product: CASSFRGGGTDTQYF. Full variable domain (rest looked up from reference TRBV5-8 and TRBJ2-3): EAGVTQSPTHLIKTRGQQATLRCSPISGHTSVYWYQQALGLGLQFLLWYDEGEERNRGNFPPRFSGRQFPNYSSELNVNALELEDSALYLCASSFRGGGTDTQYFGPGTRLTVL.

V gene TRBV19 combines with J gene TRBJ2-7; 10 bases fit TRBD1. The CDR3 is 15 residues long. Unmatched junction bases numbered 2, after V lost 1 base and J lost 2 bases. Germline V CDR1 and CDR2: LNHDA, SQIVND (reference sequence). CDR3 nucleotide sequence: TGTGCCAGTAGTATAGCCGGACAGGGGGCCTACGAGCAGTACTTC. Amino acid sequence: CASSIAGQGAYEQYF.

This rearrangement joins TRBV2 to TRBJ2-7, with D possibly matching TRBD2 (6 bases). The CDR3 covers 15 residues. The V end lost 1 base, the J end lost 2 bases, and 12 bases lay between the germline ends. Germline-derived CDR1 and CDR2 are SNHLY and FYNNEI. The CDR3 protein is CASSEGGALTYEQYF. CDR3 DNA sequence: TGTGCCAGCAGTGAAGGCGGGGCTCTCACCTACGAGCAGTACTTC.

The chain couples TRBV10-2 to TRBJ1-5; no definite D call. Trimming cost V 8 bases and J 5 bases, with 13 bases left between them. Germline CDR1 reads WSHSY; CDR2 reads SAAADI. The CDR3 covers 13 residues. The chain's CDR3 is CASWPVYDQPQHF. The CDR3 DNA follows: TGCGCCAGCTGGCCTGTTTATGATCAGCCCCAGCATTTT.

This clone has a single count. The junction does not match germline at one end; this may be a read error. This chain joins TRBV7-7 and TRBJ2-3, with D possibly being TRBD1 (6 bases). Germline V CDR1 and CDR2: SSHAT, FNYEAQ (reference sequence). The CDR3 has 16 amino acids. The CDR3, as DNA: TGTGCTAGCAGCCCAGAGAGGCAGGGGAGCACAGATACGCAGTATTTT. Translated: CASSPERQGSTDTQYF.

V is TRBV4-1 and J is TRBJ2-3; D perhaps matches TRBD2 (5 bases). V gave up 0 bases and J gave up 2 bases, with 15 bases separating them. The V gene's germline CDR1 is MGHRA and CDR2 YSYEKL. The CDR3 totals 17 residues. The CDR3 nucleotides read TGCGCCAGCAGCCAAGAAAGTTTTGGGAGTTTCACAGATACGCAGTATTTT. This sequence encodes CASSQESFGSFTDTQYF.

V is TRBV11-2 and J is TRBJ2-7; 7 positions agree with TRBD1. The V gene's germline CDR1 is SGHAT and CDR2 FQNNGV. The CDR3 loop spans 12 amino acids. The junction had 1 base not matched to a gene; V was cut back by 3 bases and J by 5 bases. CDR3 protein: CASSLDRNEQYF. In DNA, the CDR3 is TGTGCCAGCAGCTTGGACAGGAACGAGCAGTACTTC.

The rearrangement uses TRBV13 and TRBJ1-6; 7 bases line up with TRBD1. J was trimmed by 5 bases and V by 5 bases; bases with no gene match: 3. The CDR3 is 14 residues long. Germline V gene data show CDR1 as PRHDT and CDR2 as FYEKMQ (reference sequence). The CDR3 spells CASSQGQNNSPLHF. The CDR3 coding sequence is TGTGCCAGCAGCCAGGGACAGAATAATTCACCCCTCCACTTT.

The genes are TRBV29-1 and TRBJ2-1; TRBD2 agrees at 8 bases. CDR1 is SQVTM and CDR2 is ANQGSEA in the germline V gene. The CDR3 has 14 amino acids. V dropped 7 bases and J dropped 1; count of bases not matched to a gene: 6. CDR3 protein: CSAELAESYNEQFF. The CDR3 nucleotides are TGCAGCGCAGAACTAGCGGAATCCTACAATGAGCAGTTCTTC.

The chain has TRBV7-9 and TRBJ1-4, with D perhaps matching TRBD1 (5 bases). The V gene lost 6 bases and the J gene lost 8 bases, with 16 bases spanning the gap. Germline CDR1 is SEHNR and CDR2 is FQNEAQ (reference sequence). CDR3 length: 14 amino acids. CDR3 in DNA: TGTGCCAGCAGTCCTGGGGGAGGAGGCGAAAAACTGTTTTTT. It specifies CASSPGGGGEKLFF.

V usage is TRBV13 and J usage is TRBJ1-2, with 9 positions matching TRBD1. V lost 5 bases to trimming and J lost 6 bases; unmatched junction nucleotides: 10. CDR1 is PRHDT and CDR2 is FYEKMQ in the germline V gene (reference sequence). This CDR3 has 15 amino acids. The CDR3 DNA follows: TGTGCCAGCAGCCCGGGACAGGGAGAGAGGAATGGCTACACCTTC. Protein: CASSPGQGERNGYTF.

The chain combines TRBV27 with TRBJ1-1, with D unclear. The V end lost 3 bases, the J end lost 4 bases, and 9 bases lay between the germline ends. The CDR3 runs 13 residues. The germline V gene has CDR1 MNHEY and CDR2 SMNVEV (reference sequence). CDR3 nucleotides: TGTGCCAGCAGTTTGACATTATCCACTGAAGCTTTCTTT. This codes for CASSLTLSTEAFF.

The chain carries TRBV12-5 and TRBJ2-7; 7 bases agree with TRBD1. Trimming cost V 5 bases and J 3 bases; bases outside gene matches: 7. The CDR3 covers 14 residues. The germline CDR1 and CDR2 sequences are LGHNT and FRNRAP. CDR3 protein: CASGPGGTGYEQYF. DNA for the CDR3: TGTGCTAGTGGTCCAGGGGGAACGGGCTACGAGCAGTACTTC.

J is TRBJ1-4 and V is TRBV5-1; TRBD1 agrees at 9 bases. The junction had 8 bases not matched to a gene; V was cut back by 3 bases and J by 8 bases. CDR1 is SGHRS, CDR2 YFSETQ, per germline. The CDR3 covers 15 residues. This chain's CDR3 is CASSYRTGEQEKLFF. DNA of the CDR3: TGCGCCAGCAGCTACAGGACAGGGGAGCAGGAAAAACTGTTTTTT.

V gene TRBV16 combines with J gene TRBJ2-7; no definite D call. Germline V gene sequence: CDR1 KGHSY, CDR2 FQNENV. Trimming took off 0 bases at V and 3 bases at J, with 12 bases between the two ends. This CDR3 contains 15 residues. CDR3 DNA sequence: TGTGCCAGCAGCCAATCCGGTTTGGGCAGCTACGAGCAGTACTTC. The encoded protein is CASSQSGLGSYEQYF.

The chain carries TRBV5-8 and TRBJ2-5; 9 bases are shared with TRBD1. V shed 4 bases and J 5 bases; nucleotides not matched to a gene: 9. There are 15 residues in the CDR3. Germline values: CDR1 SGHTS, CDR2 YDEGEE. The CDR3: CASSVWTGDLETQYF. The CDR3 DNA reads TGTGCCAGCAGCGTATGGACAGGGGATTTGGAGACCCAGTACTTC. The full variable domain, its missing parts supplied by reference TRBV5-8 and TRBJ2-5, is EAGVTQSPTHLIKTRGQQATLRCSPISGHTSVYWYQQALGLGLQFLLWYDEGEERNRGNFPPRFSGRQFPNYSSELNVNALELEDSALYLCASSVWTGDLETQYFGPGTRLLVL.